The 28 T cell receptor beta chains presented below share a single source sample, sequenced in a study of T cell repertoires in cytomegalovirus infection. Using its own MiXCR run on the reads, TCRdb lists one record per CDR3 protein. This sample has roughly 230,000 distinct CDR3 sequences, with about 23% found just once. What was sequenced was CD8+ T cells from PBMCs. These receptor sequences come from a human donor in good health (CMV status not recorded). Some clones in this sample may be carry-over from other donors' samples.

CDR3 amino acids: CSARDLALAKNIQYF. CDR3 nucleotides: TGCAGTGCTAGAGACCTCGCGCTAGCCAAAAACATTCAGTACTTC. The J gene is TRBJ2-4, the V gene TRBV20-1; no reliable D call. This CDR3 is built from 15 residues. CDR1 and CDR2 (germline): DFQATT, SNEGSKA (reference sequence). V dropped 0 bases and J dropped 0 bases, with 9 bases sitting between them.

This clonotype was counted a few times. V and J are TRBV7-2 and TRBJ2-1, with D unresolved. The V gene lost 8 bases and the J gene lost 4 bases, with 12 bases spanning the gap. The CDR3 has 13 amino acids. Per germline, CDR1 SGHTA and CDR2 FQGNSA. CDR3 loop: CASLPSGYNEQFF. The CDR3 nucleotides read TGTGCCAGCCTCCCCTCCGGGTACAATGAGCAGTTCTTC.

This sequence joins TRBV5-6 and TRBJ2-7; possible D gene TRBD1, 6 bases. The CDR3 extends over 14 amino acids. Germline V gene lookup returns CDR1 SGHDT and CDR2 YYEEEE. V dropped 1 base and J dropped 2 bases, with 10 bases sitting between them. The CDR3 DNA reads TGTGCCAGCAGCTTGAGGGGGACGGCCTACGAGCAGTACTTC. Translated, it gives CASSLRGTAYEQYF. The full variable domain, rest sourced from reference TRBV5-6 and TRBJ2-7, is DAGVTQSPTHLIKTRGQQVTLRCSPKSGHDTVSWYQQALGQGPQFIFQYYEEEERQRGNFPDRFSGHQFPNYSSELNVNALLLGDSALYLCASSLRGTAYEQYFGPGTRLTVT.

A single count supports this clonotype. One end of the junction does not line up with germline, which may come from a read error. The V and J genes are TRBV14 and TRBJ2-5; D ambiguous. This CDR3 contains 15 residues. Germline loops: CDR1 SGHDN, CDR2 FVKESK. This CDR3 reads CASNQAPGTQETQYF. CDR3 nucleotide sequence: TGTGCCAGCAACCAAGCGCCAGGTACCCAAGAGACCCAGTACTTC. The whole variable domain, remainder taken from reference TRBV14 and TRBJ2-5, is EAGVTQFPSHSVIEKGQTVTLRCDPISGHDNLYWYRRVMGKEIKFLLHFVKESKQDESGMPNNRFLAERTGGTYSTLKVQPAELEDSGVYFCASNQAPGTQETQYFGPGTRLLVL.

Only a few counts were recorded for this clonotype. J is TRBJ2-1 and V is TRBV20-1; D is perhaps TRBD2 (6 bases). The CDR3 totals 12 residues. V was cut by 0 bases and J by 12 bases, with 12 bases left in between. CDR1 DFQATT and CDR2 SNEGSKA come from the germline V gene (reference sequence). The CDR3: CSARDGPAGQFF. As DNA, the CDR3 is TGCAGTGCTAGAGACGGACCAGCGGGGCAGTTCTTC.

As regards this clonotype: A much larger clone lies a single base off, so this may be a read error. The J gene is TRBJ1-1, the V gene TRBV19, with a possible D match to TRBD1 (5 bases). This CDR3 is built from 12 residues. Trimming pared 1 base from V and 7 bases from J, leaving 7 bases between. Germline assignment: CDR1 LNHDA and CDR2 SQIVND (reference sequence). CDR3 DNA: TGTGCCAGTAGTATAGGTGACAGTGAAGCTTTCTTT. The encoded protein is CASSIGDSEAFF.

This clonotype was observed many times. The genes are TRBV7-2 and TRBJ2-1; D uncertain. The CDR3 totals 13 residues. With 4 bases removed from V and 4 bases from J, the gap between germline ends came to 8 bases. Germline V CDR1 and CDR2: SGHTA, FQGNSA. CDR3 sequence reads: CASSYPEYNEQFF. The CDR3, as DNA: TGTGCCAGCAGCTATCCGGAATACAATGAGCAGTTCTTC.

This clonotype was observed a few times. The V call is TRBV7-9, the J call TRBJ2-7; 7 bases map to TRBD1. V was clipped by 4 bases and J by 7 bases; unmatched bases: 7. This CDR3 contains 13 residues. Per germline, CDR1 SEHNR and CDR2 FQNEAQ (reference sequence). In nucleotides, the CDR3 is TGTGCCAGCAGCTCTACAGGGGATTGGGAGCAGTACTTC. This sequence encodes CASSSTGDWEQYF.

The rearrangement joins TRBV27 to TRBJ1-1; D possibly corresponds to TRBD1 (6 bases). The V end lost 8 bases, the J end lost 7 bases, and 8 bases lay between the germline ends. There are 10 residues in the CDR3. CDR1 and CDR2 from the germline V gene are MNHEY and SMNVEV (reference sequence). The CDR3 sequence is CASGGREAFF. Written as DNA, the CDR3 is TGTGCCAGCGGGGGGCGTGAAGCTTTCTTT.

This clonotype came up a few times. The chain is built from TRBV12-3 or TRBV12-4 and TRBJ2-1, with 8 positions matching TRBD2. The CDR3 totals 14 residues. Trimming removed 7 bases from V and 2 bases from J; junction bases left unmatched: 4. CDR3 loop: CASNSGGAYNEQFF. DNA of the CDR3: TGTGCCAGCAATTCCGGGGGGGCCTACAATGAGCAGTTCTTC.

This clonotype was observed at least ten times. V gene TRBV25-1 combines with J gene TRBJ2-5, with D tentatively TRBD1 (6 bases). Germline CDR1 is MGHDK and CDR2 is SYGVNS. This CDR3 has 14 residues. Trimming took off 1 base at V and 1 base at J, with 7 bases between the two ends. CDR3 sequence reads: CASSELGAQETQYF. CDR3 DNA sequence: TGTGCCAGCAGTGAATTGGGGGCCCAAGAGACCCAGTACTTC.

V and J are TRBV19 and TRBJ2-2; either TRBD1 or TRBD2 may fit D (5 bases each). The CDR3 spans 12 residues. V was pared by 7 bases and J by 6 bases, with 9 bases between. The germline gives CDR1 LNHDA, CDR2 SQIVND (reference sequence). DNA of the CDR3: TGTGCCAGTATAGAGGGACCCGGGGAGCTGTTTTTT. Its translation is CASIEGPGELFF.

The genes are TRBV2 and TRBJ2-1; D unclear. This CDR3 is built from 14 residues. The germline V gene has CDR1 SNHLY and CDR2 FYNNEI. V shed 2 bases and J shed 4 bases, with 9 bases lying between them. The CDR3 region has the DNA TGTGCCAGCAGTGAATTCGTATTTTACAATGAGCAGTTCTTC. Residues: CASSEFVFYNEQFF.

This clonotype turned up a few times. The chain uses TRBV2 and TRBJ1-1; the match to TRBD1 covers 8 bases. The CDR3 covers 14 residues. The germline gives CDR1 SNHLY, CDR2 FYNNEI. J lost 0 bases, V lost 5 bases, and 2 bases had no gene match. The CDR3 loop is CASSRGQVNTEAFF. CDR3 DNA sequence: TGTGCCAGCAGTAGGGGACAGGTGAACACTGAAGCTTTCTTT.

The table lists this clonotype with a few counts. The chain has TRBV7-6 and TRBJ2-5; D may be TRBD1 (6 bases). Germline V gives CDR1 SGHVS, CDR2 FNYEAQ. Trimming took 5 bases from V and 5 from J, leaving 15 bases between them. This CDR3 is built from 14 residues. The CDR3 here is CASSIDRTVETQYF. In nucleotides, the CDR3 is TGTGCCAGCAGCATAGACAGGACGGTGGAGACCCAGTACTTC.

This clonotype has a handful of counts. This chain links TRBV12-3 or TRBV12-4 with TRBJ1-5; TRBD1 agrees at 10 bases. The CDR3 contains 19 residues. The V segment lost 3 bases and the J segment 4 bases; nucleotides outside the gene matches: 15. The CDR3 DNA sequence: TGTGCCAGCAGTTTCCTCTGGTTAGGACAGGGGGATGGAAATCAGCCCCAGCATTTT. It codes for CASSFLWLGQGDGNQPQHF.

The V gene is TRBV19, the J gene TRBJ2-2, with 8 bases aligning to TRBD2. The CDR3 totals 15 residues. Germline CDR1 reads LNHDA; CDR2 reads SQIVND (reference sequence). The V gene end was trimmed by 5 bases and the J gene end by 5 bases; junction bases not matched to a gene: 7. Here the CDR3 reads CASSSAGGFTGELFF. CDR3 nucleotides: TGTGCCAGTAGTTCGGCGGGGGGATTTACCGGGGAGCTGTTTTTT.

The chain recombines TRBV18 with TRBJ2-5; 7 nucleotides match TRBD1. The CDR3 sequence is 16 residues long. The trim removed 0 bases at V and 0 bases at J, leaving 4 bases unmatched. In germline, CDR1 is KGHSH, CDR2 LQKENI. CDR3 in amino acids: CASSPPTGTDQETQYF. The CDR3 DNA follows: TGTGCCAGCTCACCACCGACTGGGACAGACCAAGAGACCCAGTACTTC.

This sequence joins TRBV7-8 and TRBJ2-2, with D possibly TRBD1 on 6 matching bases. Between the trimmed V and J ends, which lost 1 base and 4 bases, there was a span of 16 bases. CDR1 SGHVS and CDR2 FQNEAQ come from the germline V gene. This CDR3 is built from 17 residues. The CDR3 loop reads CASSLGLTGGSTGELFF. The CDR3 DNA follows: TGTGCCAGCAGCTTAGGGCTGACAGGAGGTAGCACCGGGGAGCTGTTTTTT.

This clonotype occurred a few times. V and J are TRBV15 and TRBJ2-1; D remains unclear. CDR1 and CDR2 from the germline V gene are LNHNV and YYDKDF (reference sequence). Trimming took off 0 bases at V and 8 bases at J, with 5 bases between the two ends. The CDR3 loop spans 12 amino acids. The CDR3 coding sequence is TGTGCCACCAGCAGAGATCTATATGAGCAGTTCTTC. This translates into CATSRDLYEQFF.

This clonotype was counted at least ten times. The chain carries TRBV7-8 and TRBJ1-6; no reliable D call. V lost 1 base to trimming and J lost 6 bases, with 4 bases between them. CDR1 SGHVS and CDR2 FQNEAQ come from the germline V gene. The CDR3 is 13 residues long. CDR3 nucleotides: TGTGCCAGCAGCTTAGAGGGTAATTCACCCCTCCACTTT. It yields the protein CASSLEGNSPLHF.

This clonotype was picked up many times. The rearrangement joins TRBV20-1 to TRBJ1-2; 10 bases agree with TRBD1. Germline values: CDR1 DFQATT, CDR2 SNEGSKA (reference sequence). After removal of 6 bases from V and 4 bases from J, the junction contained 11 bases not matched to a gene. The length of the CDR3 is 15 residues. CDR3 nucleotides: TGCAGTGCCCAAGCCGGGACAGGGGACTTCTATGGCTACACCTTC. Residues: CSAQAGTGDFYGYTF.

The rearrangement joins TRBV19 to TRBJ2-2, with D possibly matching TRBD1 (5 bases). The germline V gene has CDR1 LNHDA and CDR2 SQIVND (reference sequence). With 8 bases removed from V and 3 bases from J, the gap between germline ends came to 10 bases. The CDR3 is 13 amino acids. In DNA form, the CDR3 reads TGTGCCAGTCCAGGGCCGGACACCGGGGAGCTGTTTTTT. Its protein product is CASPGPDTGELFF.

This clonotype came up once. This chain connects TRBV27 to TRBJ2-3, with D perhaps being TRBD1 or TRBD2 (5 bases each). V shed 8 bases and J shed 6 bases, with 12 bases lying between them. CDR1 and CDR2 (germline): MNHEY, SMNVEV (reference sequence). This CDR3 is built from 12 residues. CDR3 loop: CASGLGADTQYF. CDR3 DNA sequence: TGTGCCAGCGGACTTGGGGCCGATACGCAGTATTTT.

This clonotype was seen more than once but under ten times. CDR3 sequence reads: CASSEPYGYSGANVLTF. The CDR3 DNA reads TGTGCCAGCAGTGAGCCTTACGGTTACTCTGGGGCCAACGTCCTGACTTTC. The chain combines TRBV25-1 with TRBJ2-6; D remains ambiguous. Trimming shortened V by 3 bases and J by 0 bases, and 12 bases separated the two germline ends. The CDR3 is 17 residues long. CDR1 is MGHDK, CDR2 SYGVNS, per germline. The whole variable domain, filled in from reference TRBV25-1 and TRBJ2-6, reads EADIYQTPRYLVIGTGKKITLECSQTMGHDKMYWYQQDPGMELHLIHYSYGVNSTEKGDLSSESTVSRIRTEHFPLTLESARPSHTSQYLCASSEPYGYSGANVLTFGAGSRLTVL.

This chain connects TRBV27 to TRBJ2-6; TRBD1 agrees at 9 bases. CDR1 MNHEY and CDR2 SMNVEV come from the germline V gene (reference sequence). J lost 2 bases, V lost 8 bases, and 16 bases had no gene match. The CDR3 is made up of 19 amino acids. The CDR3 DNA sequence: TGTGCCAGCTGTACCATCCGGGACAGGGTAGCCCCTGGGGCCAACGTCCTGACTTTC. Its protein is CASCTIRDRVAPGANVLTF.

This chain connects TRBV28 to TRBJ2-7; 9 nucleotides match TRBD1. The trim removed 10 bases at V and 0 bases at J, leaving 13 bases unmatched. CDR1 and CDR2 from the germline V gene are MDHEN and SYDVKM. CDR3 length: 16 residues. This CDR3 is CATANPRQGGSYEQYF. The CDR3 nucleotides are TGTGCCACAGCGAATCCGAGACAGGGGGGCTCCTACGAGCAGTACTTC.

This clonotype was seen at least ten times. V usage is TRBV4-1 and J usage is TRBJ2-5; D call uncertain. V was clipped by 5 bases and J by 3 bases, with 13 bases between them. Germline values: CDR1 MGHRA, CDR2 YSYEKL. The CDR3 has 14 residues. CDR3 coding DNA: TGCGCCAGCAGCGGGATGGACGGAAAAGAGACCCAGTACTTC. Its protein product is CASSGMDGKETQYF.